The 5 T cell receptor beta chains reported below all come from one sample, sequenced in a study of blood T cell repertoires in COVID-19. The assay was immunoSEQ multiplex PCR, and TCRdb's table has in-frame clones only and misses some. The sample contains 120,000 or so clones, around 87% of which appear only once. The sequenced sample was peripheral blood. Receptor source: a man aged 50 to 59 with acute or convalescent COVID-19.

This chain connects TRBV19 to TRBJ1-5; D is possibly TRBD1 (6 bases). V lost 3 bases to trimming and J lost 7 bases, with 16 bases between them. CDR3 size: 15 residues. Germline values: CDR1 LNHDA, CDR2 SQIVND (reference sequence). The CDR3 DNA reads TGTGCCAGTAGTATGATTCTCCAGGGGCTCCAGCCCCAGCATTTT. Translation gives CASSMILQGLQPQHF.

This clone was picked up one time. The chain combines TRBV5-1 with TRBJ1-2; D is unresolved. The CDR3 length is 12 residues. V dropped 4 bases and J dropped 4 bases, with 8 bases sitting between them. Germline V lookup: CDR1 SGHRS, CDR2 YFSETQ. CDR3 protein: CASSPRSYGYTF. DNA of the CDR3: TGCGCCAGCAGCCCCCGTTCCTATGGCTACACCTTC.

The V call is TRBV7-8, the J call TRBJ1-1; 12 nucleotides align to TRBD1. Germline V CDR1 and CDR2: SGHVS, FQNEAQ. This CDR3 is 20 amino acids long. The trim removed 3 bases at V and 2 bases at J, leaving 16 bases unmatched. CDR3 nucleotide sequence: TGTGCCAGCAGCTTGGGTAGGAGGATGGGACAGGGGGCCGGAAACACTGAAGCTTTCTTT. Its protein product is CASSLGRRMGQGAGNTEAFF.

The gene calls are TRBV10-1 and TRBJ2-7; 7 bases are a match to TRBD1. CDR3 size: 13 residues. With 5 bases clipped from V and 7 bases from J, the junction kept 8 bases outside the gene matches. Germline loops: CDR1 WNHNN, CDR2 SYGVQD (reference sequence). The CDR3: CASSLRGWEEQYF. In DNA, the CDR3 is TGCGCCAGCAGTCTCAGGGGGTGGGAAGAGCAGTACTTC.

The chain recombines TRBV21-1 with TRBJ2-7; the table's TRBD2 call for D was not verified on the DNA. TRBV21-1 is labeled a pseudogene. CDR3 length: 15 residues. The CDR3 DNA follows: TGTGCCAGCAGCAAATGTTGGACTAGCTTTTACGAGCAGTACTTC. As protein: CASSKCWTSFYEQYF.